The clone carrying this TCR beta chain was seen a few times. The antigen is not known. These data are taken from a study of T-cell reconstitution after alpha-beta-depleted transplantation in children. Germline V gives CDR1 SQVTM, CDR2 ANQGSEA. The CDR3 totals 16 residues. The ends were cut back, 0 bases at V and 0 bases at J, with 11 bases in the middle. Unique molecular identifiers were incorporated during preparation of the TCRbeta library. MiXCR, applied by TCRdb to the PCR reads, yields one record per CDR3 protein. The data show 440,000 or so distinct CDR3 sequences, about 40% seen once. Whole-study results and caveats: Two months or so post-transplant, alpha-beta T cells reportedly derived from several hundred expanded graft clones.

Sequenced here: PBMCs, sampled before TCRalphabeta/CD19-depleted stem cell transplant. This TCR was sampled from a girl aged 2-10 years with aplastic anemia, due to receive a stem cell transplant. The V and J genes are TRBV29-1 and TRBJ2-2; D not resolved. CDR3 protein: CSVEDPGDTNTGELFF. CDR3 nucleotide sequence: TGCAGCGTTGAAGATCCTGGTGATACGAACACCGGGGAGCTGTTTTTT.